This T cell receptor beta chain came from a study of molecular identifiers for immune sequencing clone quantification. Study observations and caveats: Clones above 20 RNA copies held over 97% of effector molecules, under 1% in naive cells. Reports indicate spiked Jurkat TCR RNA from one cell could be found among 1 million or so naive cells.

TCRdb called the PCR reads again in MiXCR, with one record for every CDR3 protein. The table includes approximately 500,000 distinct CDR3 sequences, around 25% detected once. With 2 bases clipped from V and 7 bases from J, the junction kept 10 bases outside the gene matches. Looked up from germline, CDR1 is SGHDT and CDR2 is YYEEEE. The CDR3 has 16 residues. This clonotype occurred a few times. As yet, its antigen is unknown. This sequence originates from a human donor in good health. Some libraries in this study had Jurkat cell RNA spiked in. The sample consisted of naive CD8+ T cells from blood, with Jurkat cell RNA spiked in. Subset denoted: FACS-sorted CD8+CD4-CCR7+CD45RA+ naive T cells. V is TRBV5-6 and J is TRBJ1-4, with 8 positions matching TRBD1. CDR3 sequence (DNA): TGTGCCAGCAGCTTAAATTCGGACAGGGATCCTGAAAAACTGTTTTTT. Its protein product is CASSLNSDRDPEKLFF.